The clone carrying this TCR beta chain was seen just once. Antigen: not known. Produced via immunoSEQ multiplex PCR; TCRdb's table is partial and in-frame only. The sample has 2 million to 2.5 million clones; approximately 95% are singletons. The data belong to a study of shared clonotypes between healthy human individuals. Study-wide background: CD8 memory received one plate per donor, CD8 naive two, CD4 memory three and CD4 naive three. Study-wide findings and caveats: Clonotypes shared by all four donors outscored non-shared clonotypes in generation probability. Memory subsets generally showed smaller estimated richness than naive subsets did.

Positive CCR7 selection of CD45RO-negative cells yielded the naive CD8 cells, and terminally differentiated effector memory CD45RA+ cells were excluded. The CDR3 runs to 17 residues. V was clipped by 0 bases and J by 5 bases; unmatched bases: 11. Germline V lookup: CDR1 MNHEY, CDR2 SMNVEV (reference sequence). The genes are TRBV27 and TRBJ2-5; 8 bases line up with TRBD1. The sequence came from a man aged 18 to 29 in good health. Sequencing was done on a sample of naive CD8+ T cells sorted from blood. The CDR3 sequence: CASSLSVGSGGWETQYF. The CDR3 nucleotides are TGTGCCAGCAGTTTATCGGTCGGGTCAGGGGGCTGGGAGACCCAGTACTTC.